This T cell receptor beta chain was captured by sequencing in a study of T cell responses to AZD1222 COVID-19 vaccine. Clones were read by immunoSEQ multiplex PCR, and TCRdb kept only the in-frame ones, dropping some. The top ten clones hold more than 1% of a sample with over 100,000 clones, approximately 91% of them seen once. This CDR3 is built from 17 residues. Trimming stripped 3 bases from V and 6 bases from J, with 24 bases between. Germline CDR1 SGDLS, CDR2 YYNGEE. In regard to this clone: What it binds is unknown.

Second-dose intervals of approximately 4 or approximately 12 weeks were pooled. Study-wide results and limits: The donor cohort was predominantly white British with a female majority, and clonal diversity may have been underestimated.

The material was peripheral blood, obtained 28 days after the second AZD1222 dose. This rearrangement joins TRBV9 to TRBJ1-1, with D maybe TRBD1 (6 bases). This receptor was obtained from an adult who received the AZD1222 COVID-19 vaccine. The CDR3 DNA reads TGTGCCAGCAGCGCGAATCCGGTCGTACAGGGCCGCCCTGAAGCTTTCTTT. Translated, it gives CASSANPVVQGRPEAFF.